This entry describes one T cell receptor beta chain. What antigen it recognizes has not been identified. Base qualities are not provided; no much larger clone lies one nucleotide away. This sample is drawn from a study of shared clonotypes between healthy human individuals (dated by TCRdb to about 2020). Background on the whole study: The cohort included a few men and two women between 18 and 49 years of age. For each donor, three plates each were used for CD4 naive and CD4 memory, two plates were used for CD8 naive, and one plate was used for CD8 memory. Between about 0.8 and 9 billion PBMCs per donor were obtained by leukapheresis. Blood TCR repertoires of four to six healthy adults were deeply sequenced to estimate repertoire size and the extent of clonotype sharing between individuals. To increase sequencing depth and limit assay-specific biases, TCR repertoire library preparation and sequencing were carried out by different laboratories using diverse techniques. General findings and caveats noted by the study authors: Across a handful of donors, roughly 5% of naive CD4, roughly 3.5% of naive CD8, under 2.5% of memory CD4, and 0.3% to 0.45% of memory CD8 clonotypes were shared. Naive subsets generally had larger estimated clonotype richness than memory subsets. Pairwise subsampling led to the expectation that sequencing depth would affect the degree of clonotype sharing among donors. Clonotypes shared by all four sorted-subset donors showed higher generation probabilities than non-shared clonotypes. Because the study included only a small number of donors, the genetic and exposure-history diversity represented was limited. Even with the large sequencing depth, rarefaction of the sorted-subset datasets indicated that sequencing was incomplete. Sampling was limited to blood, and TCR repertoires in tissue likely differ from TCR repertoires in blood.

The donors were healthy, HIV-negative adults with no recently reported acute infections or vaccinations. Only Caucasian adults living in Nashville, Tennessee, USA were represented among the donors. CD4+ T cells were enriched by magnetic negative selection; naive cells were then positively selected on CD45RA, and the negative fraction formed the memory subset. Blood was obtained by leukapheresis, after which PBMCs were separated by Ficoll-Histopaque density gradient centrifugation and cryopreserved in liquid nitrogen vapor phase. Analytical flow cytometry was used to check the purity and quantity of each magnetically sorted T cell population. Genomic DNA was isolated from every sorted fraction and measured by UV absorbance on a Nanodrop 2000c. Using the deep immunoSEQ assay, multiplex PCR amplified TCR CDR3 regions from genomic DNA. Extracted genomic DNA from each cell subset was spread evenly across all wells of several immunoSEQ 96-well plates, with each plate serving as a replicate. For sorted subsets, around 200 ng genomic DNA, equal to 30,000 to 35,000 T cell genomes, was loaded into each replicate PCR. Purified libraries were quantified with a Qubit 3.0 fluorometer, sized on a Bioanalyzer 2100, and re-quantified with the KAPA Library Quantification kit. Each immunoSEQ 96-well plate was sequenced on its own single-read 150-cycle Illumina NextSeq 550 flow cell. The paper's processing steps were these. Because the immunoSEQ output included only junctional sequences and no quality scores, the filtering could not be the same as the filtering used for full-length reads. Sequences were annotated with PyIR, a Python wrapper for IgBLAST v1.9, using IMGT germline references to assign V/J genes and CDR3. Reads with weak V/J assignments (E-value above 1e-6), missing CDR3, stop codons, out-of-frame junctions, or ambiguous translated residues were removed. V3J clonotypes were defined by identical inferred V gene, J gene, and CDR3 amino acid sequence. To compute the percentage overlap between repertoires, the number of shared unique clonotypes was divided by the size of the smaller repertoire. Repertoire richness was assessed with RTK rarefaction, the Chao1 estimator, and Recon v2.1 estimates of unobserved clonotypes. For all TCRbeta clonotypes obtained by the gDNA method from four donors, generation probabilities were computed with OLGA. Sourced from immuneACCESS, this table was stored by TCRdb with only in-frame sequences that have V and J called. A share of the clones is absent; for the studies checked, an unresolved V gene accounts for under half, and the remainder has no known explanation. Clone size and the V and J calls come from that table; the DNA yielded D and trimming. Within this sample are over a million clones, with around 78% of them counted one time only. Roughly 0.55% of the sample is held by the ten biggest clonotypes.

The germline V gene specifies SNHLY as CDR1 and FYNNEI as CDR2. Trimming leaves V shorter by 5 bases and J shorter by 1 base, with the junction holding 9 bases beyond the gene matches. The CDR3, cysteine through phenylalanine, is 16 amino acids long. CDR3 DNA is the only sequence kept; it has 48 bases, read in frame from the first base. This receptor was obtained from a man younger than 30 in good health. Some clones in this sample may be carry-over from other donors' samples. Material for sequencing was memory CD4+ T cells from PBMCs. Read against the paper, the sample's cell subset or site label means: CD45RA-negative fraction. The chain is assembled from TRBV2 and TRBJ2-3, and 7 bases in between align with TRBD2. The CDR3 amino acid sequence is: CASSSGAGRRTDTQYF. The DNA reads as follows: TGTGCCAGCAGTAGCGGAGCGGGGAGACGCACAGATACGCAGTATTTT.